This T cell receptor (beta chain) was documented in a study of sequential checkpoint blockade in melanoma. This clone was seen only once. The method was immunoSEQ multiplex PCR; TCRdb's version includes in-frame clones alone and lacks a portion of them. The sample shows about 32,000 clones, more than 65% of them seen only once. Germline V lookup: CDR1 SGHKS, CDR2 YYEKEE (reference sequence). The V segment lost 2 bases and the J segment 5 bases; nucleotides outside the gene matches: 12. The CDR3 is made up of 16 amino acids. The treatment denotes: randomized to nivolumab then ipilimumab (arm A) or the reverse (arm B).

The clonotype comes from a human donor with melanoma. The chain employs TRBV5-5 and TRBJ2-7; 8 nucleotides line up with TRBD1. The material was CD8+ T cells sorted from blood (inferred from file names), obtained from a patient given nivolumab and ipilimumab in sequence. CDR3 sequence (DNA): TGTGCCAGCAGCTTAAGAGTTTCAGGGGGCGCGGACGAGCAGTACTTC. It translates to CASSLRVSGGADEQYF.